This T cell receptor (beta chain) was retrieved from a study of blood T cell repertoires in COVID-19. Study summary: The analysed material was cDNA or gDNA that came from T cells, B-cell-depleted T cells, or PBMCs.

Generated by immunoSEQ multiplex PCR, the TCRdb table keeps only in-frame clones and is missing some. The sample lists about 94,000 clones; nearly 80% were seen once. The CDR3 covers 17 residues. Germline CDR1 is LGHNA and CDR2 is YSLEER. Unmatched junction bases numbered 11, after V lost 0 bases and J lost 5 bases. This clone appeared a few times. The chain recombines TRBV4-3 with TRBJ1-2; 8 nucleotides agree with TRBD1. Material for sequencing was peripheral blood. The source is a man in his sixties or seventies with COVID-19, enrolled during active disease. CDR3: CASSQDLGQEERYGYTF. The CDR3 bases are TGCGCCAGCAGCCAAGATCTGGGACAGGAGGAGAGATATGGCTACACCTTC.